This T cell receptor (beta chain) comes out of a study of beta chain features in type 1 diabetes. Overall study results and limits: Resolution of whether HLA type affects TCRB rearrangement was not achieved here. Among all four CD4+ subsets, Type 1 diabetes patients had TCRB CDR3s that were moderately but significantly shorter. Equally in patients and controls, shorter templates might have been favored by PCR. Possibly, sequencing cDNA over-represented cells that had high TCR expression levels.

Over 95% purity was reached by all sorted populations. The study reverse transcribed the entire isolated RNA, so it sequenced expressed TCRB transcripts. Measured with immunoSEQ multiplex PCR; TCRdb has only the in-frame clones, and not every one. The table shows hundreds of thousands of clones, with about 14% occurring only once. Germline CDR1 and CDR2: DFQATT and SNEGSKA (reference sequence). The CDR3 is 11 amino acids. J was trimmed by 6 bases and V by 3 bases; bases with no gene match: 1. In its sample, this clone was seen a few times. Its specificity is not known. V usage is TRBV20-1 and J usage is TRBJ1-1, with 7 bases fitting TRBD1. This clonotype was obtained from a man aged 18 to 35 with type 1 diabetes. Sequencing was performed on naive CD4+ T cells from blood. The CDR3 sequence: CSARGTAEAFF. The CDR3 region has the DNA TGCAGTGCTAGGGGGACAGCTGAAGCTTTCTTT.